The rows below give T cell receptor beta chains drawn from one sample of a study of cytotoxic CD8 clonotypes in ibrutinib-treated CLL. Produced via immunoSEQ multiplex PCR; TCRdb's table is partial and in-frame only. The sample shows around 150,000 clones, around nine tenths of them seen only once. The sequencing here drew on PBMCs, taken at disease progression, from a patient treated with ibrutinib. These receptor sequences come from a human donor with chronic lymphocytic leukemia. Both conserved end residues are part of each CDR3. Fields, in order: D gene, clone size, V gene, CDR3 protein. D genes are given only for firm matches. Expanded clones get a size class; other rows say once, few or many, or leave the size out.

D gene: -; clone size: -; V gene: TRBV19; CDR3 protein: CASSKGFTDTQYF
D gene: -; clone size: -; V gene: TRBV7-6; CDR3 protein: CASSFGPNQNNEQFF
D gene: -; clone size: -; V gene: TRBV9; CDR3 protein: CASSPTWSNQPQHF
D gene: -; clone size: once; V gene: TRBV5-8; CDR3 protein: CASRPGGLLRVVQPQHF
D gene: TRBD2; clone size: -; V gene: TRBV9; CDR3 protein: CASSVAGTSYTGELFF
D gene: -; clone size: few; V gene: TRBV4-1; CDR3 protein: CASSARLNTEAFF
D gene: TRBD2; clone size: once; V gene: TRBV29-1; CDR3 protein: CSVETSGRYEQYF
D gene: -; clone size: few; V gene: TRBV30; CDR3 protein: CAWSVRLDQPQHF
D gene: TRBD2; clone size: -; V gene: TRBV7-2; CDR3 protein: CASSPYLAGGANEQFF
D gene: TRBD2; clone size: once; V gene: TRBV27; CDR3 protein: CASSLEWEGGYNEQFF
D gene: TRBD2; clone size: -; V gene: TRBV5-4; CDR3 protein: CASSSGLADSYNEQFF
D gene: -; clone size: -; V gene: TRBV6-1; CDR3 protein: CASSATTVTYEQYF
D gene: TRBD1; clone size: -; V gene: TRBV7-9; CDR3 protein: CASSFPGTVPYEQYF
D gene: -; clone size: -; V gene: TRBV2; CDR3 protein: CASSARGQVSYEQYF
D gene: -; clone size: once; V gene: TRBV9; CDR3 protein: CASSAYSGTIITGELFF
D gene: TRBD1; clone size: once; V gene: TRBV27; CDR3 protein: CASSSHRGDRPYEQYF
D gene: -; clone size: -; V gene: TRBV27; CDR3 protein: CASSLLGVGTDTQYF
D gene: TRBD1; clone size: -; V gene: TRBV6-4; CDR3 protein: CASSWDRNTEAFF
D gene: TRBD2; clone size: -; V gene: TRBV5-1; CDR3 protein: CASSLAGGEGNEQFF
D gene: -; clone size: -; V gene: TRBV9; CDR3 protein: CASSVLEGFEQYF
D gene: -; clone size: -; V gene: TRBV5-6; CDR3 protein: CASSSLGSGNTIYF
D gene: TRBD2; clone size: -; V gene: TRBV7-3; CDR3 protein: CASSFGTSGNEQFF
D gene: -; clone size: -; V gene: TRBV6-1; CDR3 protein: CASSEGTGYKNQPQHF
D gene: TRBD2; clone size: -; V gene: TRBV2; CDR3 protein: CASSVLTGTSLMRQYF
D gene: -; clone size: -; V gene: TRBV9; CDR3 protein: CASSPRDSRSGNTIYF
D gene: -; clone size: -; V gene: TRBV9; CDR3 protein: CASSVEDRLAYEQYF
D gene: -; clone size: -; V gene: TRBV6-1; CDR3 protein: CASSLGLSYNEQFF
D gene: -; clone size: -; V gene: TRBV19; CDR3 protein: CASSNDINTEAFF
D gene: TRBD2; clone size: once; V gene: TRBV18; CDR3 protein: CASSPSVLAGVSRVGRDNNEQFF
D gene: TRBD2; clone size: -; V gene: TRBV7-6; CDR3 protein: CATSSVAGPYEQYF
D gene: TRBD2; clone size: -; V gene: TRBV9; CDR3 protein: CASSGGLAEGPSQYF
D gene: TRBD2; clone size: -; V gene: TRBV7-2; CDR3 protein: CASSFHGREGIYEQYF
D gene: -; clone size: -; V gene: TRBV28; CDR3 protein: CASSVHFGGTSGELFF
D gene: TRBD2; clone size: -; V gene: TRBV7-3; CDR3 protein: CASSSTSGRAGDTQYF
D gene: TRBD2; clone size: -; V gene: TRBV7-8; CDR3 protein: CASSFQRELDTDTQYF
D gene: -; clone size: -; V gene: TRBV6-6; CDR3 protein: CASRPMRGAGNQPQHF
D gene: TRBD1; clone size: -; V gene: TRBV5-6; CDR3 protein: CASSGPGQGLYEQYF
D gene: TRBD1; clone size: -; V gene: TRBV4-1; CDR3 protein: CASSQVSGGSTEAFF
D gene: -; clone size: -; V gene: TRBV5-4; CDR3 protein: CASSLRSRGFTEAFF
D gene: -; clone size: -; V gene: TRBV5-6; CDR3 protein: CASSLPGKTGYEQYF
D gene: TRBD2; clone size: -; V gene: TRBV29-1; CDR3 protein: CTGTSGGRETQYF
D gene: -; clone size: -; V gene: TRBV6-1; CDR3 protein: CASSEYRLNNQPQHF
D gene: -; clone size: -; V gene: TRBV9; CDR3 protein: CASSQSARTASSVASSYEQYF
D gene: -; clone size: -; V gene: TRBV6-5; CDR3 protein: CARAGPREQYF
D gene: -; clone size: -; V gene: TRBV18; CDR3 protein: CASSPEGHNSYEQYF
D gene: TRBD2; clone size: once; V gene: TRBV5-1; CDR3 protein: CASSLRTSGKETQYF